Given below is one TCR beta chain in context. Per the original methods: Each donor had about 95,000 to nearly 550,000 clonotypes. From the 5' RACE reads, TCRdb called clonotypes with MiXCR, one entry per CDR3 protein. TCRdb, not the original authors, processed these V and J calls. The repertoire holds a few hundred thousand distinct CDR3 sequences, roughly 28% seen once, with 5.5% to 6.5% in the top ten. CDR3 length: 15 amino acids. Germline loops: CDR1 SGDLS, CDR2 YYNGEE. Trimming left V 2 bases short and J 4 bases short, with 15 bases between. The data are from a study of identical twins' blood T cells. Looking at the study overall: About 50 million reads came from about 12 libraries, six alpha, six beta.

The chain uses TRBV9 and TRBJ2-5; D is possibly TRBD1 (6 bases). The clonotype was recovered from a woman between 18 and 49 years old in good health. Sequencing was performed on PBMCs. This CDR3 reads CASSVNMDSPETQYF. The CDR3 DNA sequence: TGTGCCAGCAGCGTCAATATGGACAGTCCAGAGACCCAGTACTTC.